This TCR beta chain was sequenced during a study of resident and recirculating memory T cells in vitiligo. Study overall: Epidermis came from shave biopsies of lesional and nonlesional sites, plus PBMCs. Points from the study as a whole: TCR sequences were not conserved across biopsy sites or patients.

With regard to this clone: What it recognizes is unknown.

TCRdb keeps only in-frame clones here, not all; method: immunoSEQ multiplex PCR. The sample contains 72,000 or so clones, just over 90% of which appear only once. The ends lost 6 bases at V and 4 bases at J; junction bases unmatched: 5. The length of the CDR3 is 14 residues. CDR1 and CDR2 from the germline V gene are LNHNV and YYDKDF (reference sequence). The specimen sequenced was blood. The J gene is TRBJ2-5, the V gene TRBV15, with TRBD1 identical over 10 bases. The receptor was derived from a male donor with vitiligo. CDR3 protein: CATRRDRGGETQYF. CDR3 coding DNA: TGTGCCACCAGGCGGGACAGGGGTGGAGAGACCCAGTACTTC.